Shown below are 2 T cell receptor beta chains from a single sample sequenced in a study of control samples from healthy donors and cancer patients. Clones were read by immunoSEQ multiplex PCR, and TCRdb kept only the in-frame ones, dropping some. The profile shows 140,000 or so clones, around 94% of them singletons. Material for sequencing was PBMCs. Source of these receptors: a man in his fifties or sixties with colorectal cancer.

The chain links TRBV19 to TRBJ2-7, with D uncertain. From germline, CDR1 is LNHDA and CDR2 SQIVND (reference sequence). Trimming shortened V by 6 bases and J by 2 bases, and 11 bases separated the two germline ends. CDR3 length: 13 amino acids. The CDR3 nucleotides read TGTGCCAGTAGGAAGGCCCCGACCTACGAGCAGTACTTC. This sequence encodes CASRKAPTYEQYF. The whole variable domain, filled in from reference TRBV19 and TRBJ2-7, reads DGGITQSPKYLFRKEGQNVTLSCEQNLNHDAMYWYRQDPGQGLRLIYYSQIVNDFQKGDIAEGYSVSREKKESFPLTVTSAQKNPTAFYLCASRKAPTYEQYFGPGTRLTVT.

The rearrangement joins TRBV19 to TRBJ2-5, with D maybe TRBD1 (6 bases). Germline CDR1 LNHDA, CDR2 SQIVND (reference sequence). Trimming left V 9 bases short and J 2 bases short, with 13 bases between. This CDR3 has 13 amino acids. The DNA for the CDR3 is TGTGCCAGCCTCGGACAGCCGCAAGAGACCCAGTACTTC. This encodes CASLGQPQETQYF.